One T cell receptor (beta chain) is described in this entry. What it binds is unknown. This specimen belongs to a study of persistence of HIV-infected CD4 T cells. At the level of the study: CD4+ T cells responding to CMV or HIV-1 Gag were isolated. Suppressive ART had lasted a median of roughly eight years. Whole-study results and caveats: Degenerate expanded CDR3beta sequences were enriched among CMV- and Gag-responding cells.

Sequencing used immunoSEQ version 4 in survey mode. Produced via immunoSEQ multiplex PCR; TCRdb's table is partial and in-frame only. The sample lists 30,000 to 45,000 clones; around four fifths were seen once. Overlapping HIV-1 Gag 15-mer peptides at roughly 1 ug per peptide per mL were used. CD40L/CD69 double-negative CD45RO-high memory CD4+ T cells were collected. With 3 bases removed from V and 5 bases from J, the gap between germline ends came to 16 bases. The CDR3 runs to 15 residues. Germline-derived CDR1 and CDR2 are LNHDA and SQIVND (reference sequence). The source of this sequence is an adult with HIV. The donor label of this sample is uncertain. The J gene is TRBJ1-2, the V gene TRBV19; maybe TRBD1 (5 bases). This material consisted of cultured CD4+ T cells from PBMCs, taken from a patient who received antiretroviral therapy. CDR3 amino acids: CASSMERPGRYGYTF. CDR3 bases: TGTGCCAGTAGTATGGAGCGGCCAGGGAGATATGGCTACACCTTC. The whole variable domain, filled in from reference TRBV19 and TRBJ1-2, reads DGGITQSPKYLFRKEGQNVTLSCEQNLNHDAMYWYRQDPGQGLRLIYYSQIVNDFQKGDIAEGYSVSREKKESFPLTVTSAQKNPTAFYLCASSMERPGRYGYTFGSGTRLTVV.